The clone carrying this T cell receptor (beta chain) was found many times. The data stem from a study of T cells in Graves' hyperthyroidism and ophthalmopathy. Using RNA transcripts as the source, TCR beta CDR3 regions were amplified. During a first-round RT-PCR of the TCR CDR3, the HTBI primer set was used. TCRdb processed the multiplex PCR reads anew with MiXCR; each CDR3 protein has one entry. Counted here are about 640,000 distinct CDR3 sequences, 13% to 15% occurring once; the ten biggest clones make up under 15%. This sequence was found in a woman between 50 and 59 years old with Graves' ophthalmopathy. Sequencing was carried out using blood.

This chain's CDR3 is CSARDGTGGGELFF. As DNA, the CDR3 is TGCAGTGCTAGAGATGGGACAGGGGGCGGGGAGCTGTTTTTT. The rearrangement uses TRBV20-1 and TRBJ2-2, with 11 bases lining up with TRBD1. The V gene end was trimmed by 0 bases and the J gene end by 7 bases; junction bases not matched to a gene: 1. Per germline, CDR1 DFQATT and CDR2 SNEGSKA (reference sequence). The CDR3 covers 14 residues.